This TCR beta chain was profiled in a study of T cells in Graves' hyperthyroidism and ophthalmopathy (dated by TCRdb to the late 2010s). As for the study more broadly: Peripheral blood samples were taken at initial diagnosis, before any treatment was given. In addition, the study compared T-cell repertoires in thyroid tissue and in blood from about six Graves' hyperthyroidism patients. According to the paper, TCR Vbeta CDR3 sequencing was carried out on roughly 130 peripheral blood samples, which came from approximately 41 ophthalmopathy, about 75 hyperthyroidism and about 17 progressor patients. Following sampling, methimazole starting at 30 mg daily was given to hyperthyroidism patients, and high-dose intravenous methylprednisolone was given to ophthalmopathy patients. The 85 to 100 discovery patients were randomly split 7:3 into training and test sets. To identify distinguishing TCR V-J signatures, a discovery cohort of 95 to 100 patients was used, comprising 40 to 45 with Graves' ophthalmopathy and 55 to 65 with stable Graves' hyperthyroidism. Whether ophthalmopathy could be predicted prospectively was tested in an independent validation cohort made up of approximately 19 hyperthyroidism patients plus 17 patients who later progressed to ophthalmopathy.

The research as a whole found: In validation, the model predicted progression to ophthalmopathy a median of about 6.5 months before onset, with 65% to 71% sensitivity and 72.22% specificity. No statistical method was used to fix the sample size in advance, and group allocation was not hidden from the investigators. Ophthalmopathy was separated from stable hyperthyroidism by a 13 V-J signature model, with over 85% sensitivity and approximately 81% specificity obtained in cross-validation and 80%/75% obtained in testing. Blood samples also contained most of the expanded thyroid clonotypes (frequency above 0.001), which suggests that blood repertoires may reflect thyroid immune responses.

The TCR beta CDR3 regions were amplified from the RNA transcripts. For the first round of RT-PCR on the TCR CDR3, the HTBI primer set was used together with the Qiagen OneStep RT-PCR kit. The libraries were constructed in a second round of multiplex PCR and then size-selected and purified. Libraries were sequenced paired-end with 100 bp reads on an Illumina HiSeq2000. Under the source paper's analysis protocol: SOAPnuke was used to process the raw data, removing reads that contained adapters or uncalled bases, had a mean Phred below 15, or lacked an exact match to the constant primer or identifier. COPE v1.2.5 was used to merge high-quality paired reads, and clonotypes were defined as unique nucleotide sequences. Clonotypes were aligned to IMGT TRBV, TRBD and TRBJ reference segments using MiTCR v1.1. The analysis included only V-J combinations with a frequency above 0.0001, which together covered approximately 99% of the repertoires. A TCS score was defined as the ratio between F50 (clonal expansion) and ExV (chaos), using BLOSUM62-based TCRdist between CDR3 peptides within each V-J. Welch's t-statistics and random forest reduced 450 to 600 V-J features to 10 to 15, which were used in a naive Bayes classifier (R e1071). TCRdb reprocessed the public reads (quality trimming at Q25 with fastp, clone calling with MiXCR) and kept in-frame beta chains. One record per CDR3 amino acid sequence lists the most common genes and DNA. Clone size and V and J calls follow TCRdb, not the original study. The sample data list roughly 180,000 distinct CDR3 sequences, and just under 9.5% of these were observed just once. Around 20% of the sample belongs to the ten largest clones.

Hyperthyroidism patients were newly diagnosed, with disease duration under 2 months, and aged 18 to 65 years. The study excluded patients with uncontrolled infections, other autoimmune diseases, pregnancy or lactation. Diagnoses were established on the basis of clinical symptoms, serum thyroxine and TRAb, thyroid ultrasound, and orbital computed tomography. For progressor patients, blood was drawn at the first diagnosis of hyperthyroidism, before any ophthalmopathy symptoms had appeared. Ficoll-Paque density gradient centrifugation was used to isolate PBMCs from 9.5 to 10 ml of fresh peripheral blood. Progressor patients were defined as those initially diagnosed with Graves' hyperthyroidism in whom ophthalmopathy developed during follow-up. Trizol reagent was used to extract total RNA, and RNA quality was then checked on an Agilent 2100 Bioanalyzer. This clonotype was seen at least ten times. Its antigen specificity is not known. No base quality information exists; no much larger clone differs at one position.

Spanning cysteine to phenylalanine, the CDR3 consists of 12 amino acids. The entry retains the CDR3 DNA only, 36 bases that are in frame from base 1. The germline V gene (reference sequence) sets CDR1 to DFQATT and CDR2 to SNEGSKA. The trim is 7 bases for V and 5 bases for J, with a gap of 12 bases between the germline ends. This TCR came from a woman aged 18-30 years with Graves' hyperthyroidism that later progressed to Graves' ophthalmopathy. The sequence links TRBV20-1 to TRBJ1-5; the D segment could be TRBD1, given 5 matching bases. Sequenced: blood. The CDR3 region has the sequence CSVRGGYQPQHF. The bases are TGCAGTGTTAGGGGCGGGTATCAGCCCCAGCATTTT.